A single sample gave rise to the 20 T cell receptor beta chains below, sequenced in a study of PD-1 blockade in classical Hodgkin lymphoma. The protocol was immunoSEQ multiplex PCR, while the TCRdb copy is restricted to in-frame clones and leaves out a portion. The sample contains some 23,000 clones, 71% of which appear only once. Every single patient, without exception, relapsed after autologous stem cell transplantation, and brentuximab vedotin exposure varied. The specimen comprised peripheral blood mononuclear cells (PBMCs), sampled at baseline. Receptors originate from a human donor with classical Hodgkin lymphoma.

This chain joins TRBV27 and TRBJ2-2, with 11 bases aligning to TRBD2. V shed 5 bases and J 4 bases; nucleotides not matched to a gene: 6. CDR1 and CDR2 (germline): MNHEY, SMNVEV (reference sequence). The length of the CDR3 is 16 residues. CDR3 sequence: CASSPLAGGATGELFF. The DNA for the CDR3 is TGTGCCAGCAGTCCGTTAGCGGGAGGGGCCACCGGGGAGCTGTTTTTT.

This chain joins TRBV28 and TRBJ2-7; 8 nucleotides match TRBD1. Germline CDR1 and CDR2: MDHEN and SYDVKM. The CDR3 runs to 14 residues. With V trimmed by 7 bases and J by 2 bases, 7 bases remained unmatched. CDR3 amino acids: CASKQGGFTYEQYV. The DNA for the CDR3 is TGTGCCAGCAAACAGGGGGGATTTACCTACGAGCAGTACGTC.

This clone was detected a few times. CDR3 nucleotides: TGTGCCAGTAGTATAAGCACAATTAGCAATCAGCCCCAGCATTTT. Translation gives CASSISTISNQPQHF. The chain uses TRBV19 and TRBJ1-5; D not certain. The germline gives CDR1 LNHDA, CDR2 SQIVND (reference sequence). This CDR3 contains 15 residues. V was shortened by 2 bases and J by 0 bases, with 8 bases between the two germline ends.

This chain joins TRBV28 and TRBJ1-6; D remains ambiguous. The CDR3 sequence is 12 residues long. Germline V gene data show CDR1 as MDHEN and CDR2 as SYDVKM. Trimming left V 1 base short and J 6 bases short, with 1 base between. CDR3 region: CASSLSNSPLHF. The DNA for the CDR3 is TGTGCCAGCAGTTTATCTAATTCACCCCTCCACTTT.

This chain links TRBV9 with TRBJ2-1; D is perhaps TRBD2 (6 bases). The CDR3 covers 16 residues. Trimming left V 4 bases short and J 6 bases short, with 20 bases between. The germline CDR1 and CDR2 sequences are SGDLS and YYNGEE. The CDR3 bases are TGTGCCAGCAGCTTCGCCGGGACTTCCCTTAGCAATGAGCAGTTCTTC. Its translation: CASSFAGTSLSNEQFF.

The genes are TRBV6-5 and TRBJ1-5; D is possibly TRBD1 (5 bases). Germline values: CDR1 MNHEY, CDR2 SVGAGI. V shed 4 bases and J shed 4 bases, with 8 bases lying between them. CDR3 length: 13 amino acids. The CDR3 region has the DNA TGTGCCAGCAGTTCGGAGGGGAATCAGCCCCAGCATTTT. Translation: CASSSEGNQPQHF.

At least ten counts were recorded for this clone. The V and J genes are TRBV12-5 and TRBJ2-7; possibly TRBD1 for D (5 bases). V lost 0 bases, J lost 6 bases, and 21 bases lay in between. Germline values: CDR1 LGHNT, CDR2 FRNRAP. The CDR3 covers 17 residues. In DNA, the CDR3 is TGTGCTAGTGGTTTGGTGGGGTCGACAGAGTGGGTAACCGAGCAGTACGTC. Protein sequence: CASGLVGSTEWVTEQYV.

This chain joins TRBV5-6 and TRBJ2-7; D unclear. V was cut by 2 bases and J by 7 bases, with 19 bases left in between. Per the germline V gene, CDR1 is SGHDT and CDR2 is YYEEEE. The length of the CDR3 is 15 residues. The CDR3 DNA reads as TGTGCCAGCAGCTTTCCAGGCCGCCCTTTAGGGGAGCAGTACTTC. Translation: CASSFPGRPLGEQYF.

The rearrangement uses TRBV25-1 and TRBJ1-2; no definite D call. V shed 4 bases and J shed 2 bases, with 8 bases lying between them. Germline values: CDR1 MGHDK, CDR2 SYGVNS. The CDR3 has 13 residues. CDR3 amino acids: CASSVAGNYGYTF. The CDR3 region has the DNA TGTGCCAGCAGTGTTGCGGGAAACTATGGCTACACCTTC.

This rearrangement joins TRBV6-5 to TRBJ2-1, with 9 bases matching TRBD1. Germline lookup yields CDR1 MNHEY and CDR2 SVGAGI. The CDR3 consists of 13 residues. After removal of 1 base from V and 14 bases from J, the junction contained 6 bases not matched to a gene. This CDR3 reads CASSYWDREHEFF. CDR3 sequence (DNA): TGTGCCAGCAGTTACTGGGACAGGGAACATGAGTTCTTC.

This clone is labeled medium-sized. The CDR3 loop reads CAWKISGSFNYGYTF. In DNA form, the CDR3 reads TGTGCCTGGAAAATCTCAGGGTCTTTTAACTATGGCTACACCTTC. The chain combines TRBV30 with TRBJ1-2; a weak D match, TRBD1 (5 bases). Germline values: CDR1 GTSNPN, CDR2 SVGIG (reference sequence). V shed 4 bases and J shed 1 base, with 16 bases lying between them. CDR3 length: 15 residues.

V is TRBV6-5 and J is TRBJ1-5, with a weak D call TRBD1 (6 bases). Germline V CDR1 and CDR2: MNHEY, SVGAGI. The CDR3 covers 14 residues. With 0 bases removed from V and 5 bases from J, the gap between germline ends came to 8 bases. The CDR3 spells CASSYSGGDQPQHF. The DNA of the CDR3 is TGTGCCAGCAGTTACTCGGGGGGCGATCAGCCCCAGCATTTT.

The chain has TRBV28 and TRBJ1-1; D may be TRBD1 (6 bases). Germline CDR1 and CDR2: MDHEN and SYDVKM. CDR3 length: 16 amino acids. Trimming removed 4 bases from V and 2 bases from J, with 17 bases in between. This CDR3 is CASSSPRAGVNTEAFF. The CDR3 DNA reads TGTGCCAGCAGTTCTCCGAGGGCAGGGGTAAACACTGAAGCTTTCTTT.

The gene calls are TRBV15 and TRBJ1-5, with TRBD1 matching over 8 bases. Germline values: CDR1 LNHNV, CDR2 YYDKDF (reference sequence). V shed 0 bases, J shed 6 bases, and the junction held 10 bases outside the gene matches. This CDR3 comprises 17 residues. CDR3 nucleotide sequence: TGTGCCACCAGCAGAGATTTGGGATGGACAGGGAGTCAGCCCCAGCATTTT. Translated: CATSRDLGWTGSQPQHF.

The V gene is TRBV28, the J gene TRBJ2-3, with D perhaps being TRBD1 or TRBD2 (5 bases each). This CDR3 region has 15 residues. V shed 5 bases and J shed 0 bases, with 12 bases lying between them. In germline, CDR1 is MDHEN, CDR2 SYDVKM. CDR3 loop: CASSRDRLSTDTQYF. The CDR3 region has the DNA TGTGCCAGCAGTCGCGACAGACTAAGCACAGATACGCAGTATTTT.

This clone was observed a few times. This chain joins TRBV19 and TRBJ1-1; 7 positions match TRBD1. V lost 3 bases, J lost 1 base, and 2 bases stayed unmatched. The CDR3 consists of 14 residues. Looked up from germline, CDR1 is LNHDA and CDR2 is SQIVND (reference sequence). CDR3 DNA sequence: TGTGCCAGTAGTATGGGACAGCCGAACACTGAAGCTTTCTTT. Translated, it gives CASSMGQPNTEAFF.

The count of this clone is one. The CDR3 bases are TGCGCCAGCAGCGGGGACAGGGGACTCACCTACGAGCAGTACTTC. Amino acids: CASSGDRGLTYEQYF. The chain has TRBV5-1 and TRBJ2-7; TRBD1 matches at 10 bases. Germline CDR1 reads SGHRS; CDR2 reads YFSETQ. With V trimmed by 4 bases and J by 2 bases, 6 bases remained unmatched. This CDR3 is built from 15 residues. Complete variable domain (other parts from reference TRBV5-1 and TRBJ2-7): KAGVTQTPRYLIKTRGQQVTLSCSPISGHRSVSWYQQTPGQGLQFLFEYFSETQRNKGNFPGRFSGRQFSNSRSEMNVSTLELGDSALYLCASSGDRGLTYEQYFGPGTRLTVT.

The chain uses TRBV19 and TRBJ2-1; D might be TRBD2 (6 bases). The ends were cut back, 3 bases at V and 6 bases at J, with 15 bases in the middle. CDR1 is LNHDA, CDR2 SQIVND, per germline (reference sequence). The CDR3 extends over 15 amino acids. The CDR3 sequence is CASSIYGSAPNEQFF. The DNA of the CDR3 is TGTGCCAGTAGTATTTACGGGAGTGCGCCCAATGAGCAGTTCTTC. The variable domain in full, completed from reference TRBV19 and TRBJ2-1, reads DGGITQSPKYLFRKEGQNVTLSCEQNLNHDAMYWYRQDPGQGLRLIYYSQIVNDFQKGDIAEGYSVSREKKESFPLTVTSAQKNPTAFYLCASSIYGSAPNEQFFGPGTRLTVL.

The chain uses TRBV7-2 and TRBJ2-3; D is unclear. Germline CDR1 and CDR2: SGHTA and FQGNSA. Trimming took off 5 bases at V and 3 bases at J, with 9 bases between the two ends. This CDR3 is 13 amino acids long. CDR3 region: CASSAMRTDTQYF. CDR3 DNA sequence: TGTGCCAGCAGCGCAATGAGGACAGATACGCAGTATTTT.

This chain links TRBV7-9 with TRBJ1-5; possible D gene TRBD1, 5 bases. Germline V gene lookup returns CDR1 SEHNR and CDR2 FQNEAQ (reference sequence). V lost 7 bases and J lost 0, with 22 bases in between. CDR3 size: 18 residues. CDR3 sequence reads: CASTSAEGHGYSNQPQHF. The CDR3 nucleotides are TGTGCCAGCACTTCGGCGGAGGGGCATGGCTATAGCAATCAGCCCCAGCATTTT.